This T cell receptor (beta chain) was found in a study of blood T cell repertoires in COVID-19. Study details: The United States, Italy and Spain supplied acute and convalescent COVID-19 samples. T cells, B-cell-depleted T cells, or PBMCs provided the cDNA or gDNA that served as material.

As handled by the study authors: Reference gene primer amplification in the assay estimated nucleated cell counts. Assay used: immunoSEQ multiplex PCR; TCRdb lists only in-frame clones, some missing. V and J calls and clone size are those listed in that table; D and trimming were worked out from the DNA. The data contain around 86,000 clones, roughly 84% of them singletons. From germline, CDR1 is LNHDA and CDR2 SQIVND (reference sequence). The CDR3 is 16 amino acids. V shed 5 bases and J 2 bases; nucleotides not matched to a gene: 6. V and J are TRBV19 and TRBJ2-3, with TRBD2 identical over 11 bases. Sequencing was done on a sample of peripheral blood. The clonotype comes from a human donor in a cohort sampled during active COVID-19. The chain's CDR3 is CASSGSLAGATDTQYF. The DNA of the CDR3 is TGTGCCAGTAGTGGCTCACTAGCGGGAGCCACAGATACGCAGTATTTT.